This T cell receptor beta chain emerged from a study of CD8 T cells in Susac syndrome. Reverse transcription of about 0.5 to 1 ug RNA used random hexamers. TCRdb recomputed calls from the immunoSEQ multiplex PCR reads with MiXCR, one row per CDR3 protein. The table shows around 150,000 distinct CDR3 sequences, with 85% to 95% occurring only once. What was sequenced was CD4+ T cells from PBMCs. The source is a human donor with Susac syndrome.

Here the CDR3 reads CSAKRTSAFNEQFF. The CDR3 DNA reads TGCAGTGCTAAGAGGACTAGCGCATTCAATGAGCAGTTCTTC. The chain links TRBV20-1 to TRBJ2-1; 9 bases line up with TRBD2. Looked up from germline, CDR1 is DFQATT and CDR2 is SNEGSKA (reference sequence). CDR3 length: 14 residues. V lost 4 bases and J lost 6; bases outside the gene matches: 7.